The rows below give T cell receptor beta chains drawn from one sample of a study of technical replicates of blood from several donors. Data came from immunoSEQ multiplex PCR; TCRdb stores just in-frame clones and leaves some out. The table has over 70,000 clones, about 96% seen once. Sequencing was carried out using T cells isolated from PBMCs. The source of these receptors is a human donor in good health. CDR3s leave out the opening cysteine and the closing phenylalanine or tryptophan.

V gene: TRBV28; J gene: TRBJ2-1; CDR3 protein: ASVNSGSNEQF
V gene: TRBV7-9; J gene: TRBJ1-1; CDR3 protein: ASSQTGVEAF
V gene: TRBV6-1; J gene: TRBJ1-5; CDR3 protein: ASSEVAGQPQH
V gene: TRBV11-2; J gene: TRBJ1-1; CDR3 protein: ASSLESVNTEAF
V gene: TRBV7-8; J gene: TRBJ1-2; CDR3 protein: ASSLWDRTFGYT
V gene: TRBV7-2; J gene: TRBJ2-7; CDR3 protein: ASSSHLGGYEQY
V gene: TRBV19; J gene: TRBJ2-7; CDR3 protein: ASSSGVGYEQY
V gene: TRBV2; J gene: TRBJ2-7; CDR3 protein: ASSVATGISSYEQY
V gene: TRBV20-1; J gene: TRBJ2-1; CDR3 protein: SARDRDRVI
V gene: TRBV10-1; J gene: TRBJ2-3; CDR3 protein: ASNAPGGSYTDTQY
V gene: TRBV11-2; J gene: TRBJ2-7; CDR3 protein: ASSLGGLEQY
V gene: TRBV19; J gene: TRBJ2-7; CDR3 protein: ASSRGTSGSFGFYEQY
V gene: TRBV7-9; J gene: TRBJ2-7; CDR3 protein: ASSFVGQYNYEQY
V gene: TRBV4-1; J gene: TRBJ2-3; CDR3 protein: ASSQRTSGGTDTQY
V gene: TRBV7-9; J gene: TRBJ2-1; CDR3 protein: ASSPGLAGVNEQF
V gene: TRBV11-3; J gene: TRBJ2-1; CDR3 protein: ASSPGQGTYNEQF
V gene: TRBV19; J gene: TRBJ2-7; CDR3 protein: ASSISPTSGYEQY
V gene: TRBV7-9; J gene: TRBJ2-3; CDR3 protein: ASSFTRPDTQY
V gene: TRBV5-1; J gene: TRBJ1-1; CDR3 protein: ASSFSEDTEAF
V gene: TRBV5-1; J gene: TRBJ2-5; CDR3 protein: ASSQGRVDETQY
V gene: TRBV9; J gene: TRBJ2-1; CDR3 protein: ASSARGGSYNEQF
V gene: TRBV28; J gene: TRBJ2-1; CDR3 protein: ASSRDYQRADEQF